This is a list of T cell receptor beta chains from one sample in a study of cytomegalovirus exposure and HLA in healthy donors. Only in-frame clones appear in the TCRdb table, and some are missing; sequencing was by immunoSEQ multiplex PCR. The data contain 200,000 or so clones, roughly 84% of them singletons. Material: PBMCs. The receptor source for this set is a man aged 18 to 30 in good health and CMV-seropositive. Each CDR3 is given without its conserved first and last residue.

>TRBV6-6
ASRPVGGAAYEQY
>TRBV7-8
ASSLIAGGREQY
>TRBV5-8
ASSLGTSGSTDTQY
>TRBV10-3
AISESLRREKTQY
>TRBV5-1
ASSPGLASYNEQF
>TRBV6-5
ASSPFLRGNEQF
>TRBV25-1
ASSESSGRRETQY
>TRBV5-4
ASSPTLGQGTNTEAF
>TRBV19
ASSPSGAGNYEQY
>TRBV5-3
ARSLRQGGYT
>TRBV4-2
ASSQPNLAGGLNEQF
>TRBV10-3
ATHSGTGELF
>TRBV6-5
ASRPTDYQETQY
>TRBV27
ASSLNIVIGNEQF
>TRBV5-8
ASSQDRGTDTQY
>TRBV28
ASLPSGRIYEQY
>TRBV5-4
ASSLYRGADEQF
>TRBV30
AWSRLAGGSSAQY
>TRBV28
ASSINRASGYT
>TRBV29-1
SVVRNGNTIY
>TRBV19
ASSIFYGSSYEQY
>TRBV7-2
ASSLGTGGFYHQPQH
>TRBV6-5
ASTYRGSPSYEQY
>TRBV5-1
ATRRDSYGYT
>TRBV7-9
ASSPSSAAGDYQQY
>TRBV5-1
ASSLDRPSTDTQY
>TRBV6-6
ASLRGNSNQPQH
>TRBV5-1
ASSLTGTWSYT
>TRBV28
ASSFTLNTGELF
>TRBV19
ASNSRGGSTDTQY
>TRBV18
ASSPPSPDEQF
>TRBV29-1
SVVRGTSEAF
>TRBV6-1
ASRFRQGTTEAF